Shown below are 8 T cell receptor beta chains from a single sample sequenced in a study of T cell responses to AZD1222 COVID-19 vaccine. Libraries were prepared by immunoSEQ multiplex PCR; TCRdb keeps only in-frame clonotypes and omits some of them. Of more than 140,000 clones listed, roughly 90% are singletons. The sequencing used peripheral blood, collected on day 0 of AZD1222 vaccination. These receptors were collected from an adult in good health.

The chain couples TRBV3-1 (or the pseudogene TRBV3-2) to TRBJ1-6; tentative D call: TRBD1 (5 bases). The V end lost 2 bases, the J end lost 9 bases, and 20 bases lay between the germline ends. Germline V gene data show CDR1 as LGHDT and CDR2 as YNNKEL (reference sequence). The CDR3 consists of 17 residues. For the CDR3, the DNA is TGTGCCAGCAGCCAACAAGATATCGACAGTTCAACTTCACCCCTCCACTTT. Amino acid sequence: CASSQQDIDSSTSPLHF.

The rearrangement links TRBV28 to TRBJ2-7, with D perhaps TRBD2 (6 bases). This CDR3 contains 12 residues. V was pared by 2 bases and J by 6 bases, with 8 bases between. The germline CDR1 and CDR2 sequences are MDHEN and SYDVKM. CDR3 loop: CASSLQGLEQYF. The CDR3 DNA reads as TGTGCCAGCAGTTTACAGGGACTCGAGCAGTACTTC.

The V call is TRBV7-6, the J call TRBJ1-3; no definite D call. Deletions cut 0 bases from V and 0 bases from J, with 9 bases between. CDR3 length: 16 amino acids. Germline V CDR1 and CDR2: SGHVS, FNYEAQ. The CDR3 nucleotides read TGTGCCAGCAGCTTAGCCGAGGCGAGCTCTGGAAACACCATATATTTT. Amino acid sequence: CASSLAEASSGNTIYF.

This sequence joins TRBV24-1 and TRBJ1-6; 7 bases line up with TRBD1. Losses at the gene ends were 4 bases for V and 10 bases for J; bases not matched to a gene: 6. This CDR3 has 14 amino acids. The germline gives CDR1 KGHDR, CDR2 SFDVKD. The CDR3 protein is CATSEGRGTSPLHF. The CDR3 DNA reads TGTGCCACCAGTGAGGGCAGGGGGACCTCACCCCTCCACTTT.

A few counts support this clone. The chain has TRBV6-2 or TRBV6-3 and TRBJ2-3, with D tentatively TRBD2 (5 bases). The CDR3 has 13 residues. V was clipped by 2 bases and J by 6 bases, with 9 bases between them. Germline V lookup: CDR1 MNHEY, CDR2 SVGEGT. The CDR3 loop is CASSYRETDTQYF. The CDR3 coding sequence is TGTGCCAGCAGTTACAGGGAGACGGATACGCAGTATTTT.

The chain is built from TRBV7-2 and TRBJ1-1; no definite D call. Germline V gene sequence: CDR1 SGHTA, CDR2 FQGNSA. The CDR3 spans 15 residues. V lost 5 bases, J lost 5 bases, and 18 bases lay in between. CDR3 in amino acids: CASSQRKPLSTEAFF. CDR3 DNA sequence: TGTGCCAGCAGCCAAAGAAAGCCCCTAAGTACTGAAGCTTTCTTT.

The chain has TRBV3-1 (or the pseudogene TRBV3-2) and TRBJ1-1, with 8 bases identical to TRBD1. The CDR3 length is 16 residues. The V segment lost 2 bases and the J segment 6 bases; nucleotides outside the gene matches: 11. CDR1 LGHDT and CDR2 YNNKEL come from the germline V gene (reference sequence). The CDR3 DNA is TGTGCCAGCAGCCAAACTCCCAGGGGGCGCAAGGCTGAAGCTTTCTTT. As protein: CASSQTPRGRKAEAFF.

The chain combines TRBV12-3 or TRBV12-4 with TRBJ2-1; D ambiguous. Trimming shortened V by 8 bases and J by 5 bases, and 13 bases separated the two germline ends. The CDR3 is made up of 13 amino acids. DNA for the CDR3: TGTGCCAGCTCCCTGGACCAAGACAATGAGCAGTTCTTC. The encoded protein is CASSLDQDNEQFF.